The rows below give T cell receptor beta chains drawn from one sample of a study of cytomegalovirus exposure and HLA in healthy donors. TCRdb keeps only in-frame clones here, not all; method: immunoSEQ multiplex PCR. The data hold 110,000 to 150,000 clones, with about 75% observed a single time. Sequencing used PBMCs. The receptors derive from a woman in her twenties or thirties in good health and CMV-seronegative. The CDR3 runs from the conserved cysteine through the conserved F or W. Each record gives: clone size, J gene, V gene, D gene, CDR3 DNA, CDR3 protein. A D gene is named only where the DNA matches it firmly. Clone size, where shown, is once, few, many, or a class for clones that have expanded.

clone size: -
J gene: TRBJ1-1
V gene: TRBV10-2
D gene: -
CDR3 DNA: TGCGCCAGCAGTGAGCCAGGGGAAGGTATGGGGAACACTGAAGCTTTCTTT
CDR3 protein: CASSEPGEGMGNTEAFF

clone size: -
J gene: TRBJ2-7
V gene: TRBV28
D gene: TRBD1
CDR3 DNA: TGTGCCAGCAGTTTCGGGGACAGGGGCGAGCAGTACTTC
CDR3 protein: CASSFGDRGEQYF

clone size: -
J gene: TRBJ2-3
V gene: TRBV7-9
D gene: TRBD2
CDR3 DNA: TGTGCCAGCAGCTTAGTCGGGGGGGGCGCAGATACGCAGTATTTT
CDR3 protein: CASSLVGGGADTQYF

clone size: -
J gene: TRBJ2-5
V gene: TRBV9
D gene: TRBD2
CDR3 DNA: TGTGCCAGCAGCGTAGGTGTAGCGGGGGGGGAGGAGACCCAGTACTTC
CDR3 protein: CASSVGVAGGEETQYF

clone size: -
J gene: TRBJ2-5
V gene: TRBV10-1
D gene: -
CDR3 DNA: TGCGCCAGCAGTGAGTCGGGACACAACTTTCGGGAGACCCAGTACTTC
CDR3 protein: CASSESGHNFRETQYF

clone size: -
J gene: TRBJ1-2
V gene: TRBV28
D gene: -
CDR3 DNA: TGTGCCAGCAGTTTATCCGCGGGGCGTTTCTATGGCTACACCTTC
CDR3 protein: CASSLSAGRFYGYTF

clone size: few
J gene: TRBJ2-7
V gene: TRBV6-1
D gene: TRBD2
CDR3 DNA: TGTGCCAGCAGTCCCCAGCGGGACTACGAGCAGTACTTC
CDR3 protein: CASSPQRDYEQYF

clone size: -
J gene: TRBJ2-2
V gene: TRBV18
D gene: TRBD1
CDR3 DNA: TGTGCCAGCTCACCCTGGACAGGGGAAACCGGGGAGCTGTTTTTT
CDR3 protein: CASSPWTGETGELFF

clone size: -
J gene: TRBJ2-7
V gene: TRBV29-1
D gene: TRBD1
CDR3 DNA: TGCAGCGTTCGGAAGACAGGGATGGGGCCCTACGAGCAGTACTTC
CDR3 protein: CSVRKTGMGPYEQYF

clone size: -
J gene: TRBJ1-1
V gene: TRBV4-2
D gene: -
CDR3 DNA: TGTGCCAGCAGCCAAGATGCCGGCAGGGAAGCTTTCTTT
CDR3 protein: CASSQDAGREAFF

clone size: -
J gene: TRBJ1-1
V gene: TRBV5-5
D gene: -
CDR3 DNA: TGTGCCAGCAGCTTTCGGGACACTGAAGCTTTCTTT
CDR3 protein: CASSFRDTEAFF

clone size: few
J gene: TRBJ1-1
V gene: TRBV7-9
D gene: -
CDR3 DNA: TGTGCCAGCAGCTTAGTTTCCCAGGGCAACACTGAAGCTTTCTTT
CDR3 protein: CASSLVSQGNTEAFF

clone size: -
J gene: TRBJ1-3
V gene: TRBV15
D gene: -
CDR3 DNA: TGTGCCACCAGCAGCCCCAGCTCTGGAAACACCATATATTTT
CDR3 protein: CATSSPSSGNTIYF

clone size: -
J gene: TRBJ2-1
V gene: TRBV5-1
D gene: TRBD2
CDR3 DNA: TGCGCCAGCAGCTCTATAGCGGGAGGGCCTTATACTGAGCAGTTCTTC
CDR3 protein: CASSSIAGGPYTEQFF

clone size: -
J gene: TRBJ2-5
V gene: TRBV4-1
D gene: TRBD1
CDR3 DNA: TGCGCCAGCAGCCCGGGACAGGGCCGGGAGACCCAGTACTTC
CDR3 protein: CASSPGQGRETQYF

clone size: once
J gene: TRBJ1-4
V gene: TRBV7-2
D gene: TRBD1
CDR3 DNA: TGTGCCAGCAGCTTAGGACAGGGGCCTGGAACTAATGAAAAACTGTTTTTT
CDR3 protein: CASSLGQGPGTNEKLFF

clone size: once
J gene: TRBJ1-2
V gene: TRBV6-5
D gene: -
CDR3 DNA: TGTGCCAGCAGTTACCCAGGGAACTATGGCTACACCTTC
CDR3 protein: CASSYPGNYGYTF

clone size: few
J gene: TRBJ2-2
V gene: TRBV7-9
D gene: TRBD1
CDR3 DNA: TGTGCCAGCAGCTTAGTGGGACAGGCAGTCGGGGAGCTGTTTTTT
CDR3 protein: CASSLVGQAVGELFF

clone size: -
J gene: TRBJ2-5
V gene: TRBV10-3
D gene: TRBD2
CDR3 DNA: TGTGCCTCAGGACTAGCGGGGGCGGAAGAGACCCAGTACTTC
CDR3 protein: CASGLAGAEETQYF

clone size: once
J gene: TRBJ1-6
V gene: TRBV9
D gene: TRBD1
CDR3 DNA: TGTGCCAGCAGCGTCCGGGACAGCAATTCACCCCTCCACTTT
CDR3 protein: CASSVRDSNSPLHF

clone size: -
J gene: TRBJ2-3
V gene: TRBV10-3
D gene: TRBD2
CDR3 DNA: TGTGCCATCAGTTCTAGCGGGCGAGATACGCAGTATTTT
CDR3 protein: CAISSSGRDTQYF

clone size: -
J gene: TRBJ2-1
V gene: TRBV11-2
D gene: -
CDR3 DNA: TGTGCCAGCAGCTCTCCCCAAGGACTATTATGGCAGTTCTTC
CDR3 protein: CASSSPQGLLWQFF

clone size: -
J gene: TRBJ2-7
V gene: TRBV7-2
D gene: -
CDR3 DNA: TGTGCCAGCAGCTTAACGGCACTAAGCTCCTACGAGCAGTACTTC
CDR3 protein: CASSLTALSSYEQYF

clone size: -
J gene: TRBJ2-7
V gene: TRBV21-1
D gene: -
CDR3 DNA: TGTGCCAGCAGCAGGGAGCCGGGGGGAGGGTACGAGCAGTACTTC
CDR3 protein: CASSREPGGGYEQYF

clone size: -
J gene: TRBJ2-5
V gene: TRBV20-1
D gene: -
CDR3 DNA: TGCAGTGCCTTACAAGAGACCCAGTACTTC
CDR3 protein: CSALQETQYF

clone size: -
J gene: TRBJ2-7
V gene: TRBV5-6
D gene: -
CDR3 DNA: TGTGCCAGCAGCTTGACACATTCCTACGAGCAGTACTTC
CDR3 protein: CASSLTHSYEQYF

clone size: -
J gene: TRBJ2-1
V gene: TRBV7-3
D gene: TRBD1
CDR3 DNA: TGTGCCAGCAGCCAAGGCGGGACAGGGGGGTATGAGCAGTTCTTC
CDR3 protein: CASSQGGTGGYEQFF

clone size: once
J gene: TRBJ2-1
V gene: TRBV27
D gene: -
CDR3 DNA: TGTGCCAGCGGGAACCGGGACATTTTAGATGAGCAGTTCTTC
CDR3 protein: CASGNRDILDEQFF

clone size: -
J gene: TRBJ2-1
V gene: TRBV6-4
D gene: TRBD2
CDR3 DNA: TGTGCCAGCAGTGATGGGTATCGGCTAGCGGGGTACAATGAGCAGTTCTTC
CDR3 protein: CASSDGYRLAGYNEQFF

clone size: -
J gene: TRBJ1-1
V gene: TRBV19
D gene: TRBD1
CDR3 DNA: TGTGCCAGTAGTATGGGTACAGGGGCCACTGAAGCTTTCTTT
CDR3 protein: CASSMGTGATEAFF

clone size: -
J gene: TRBJ1-1
V gene: TRBV27
D gene: -
CDR3 DNA: TGTGCCAGCAGTTTCGGGGGAGCCACCAACACTGAAGCTTTCTTT
CDR3 protein: CASSFGGATNTEAFF